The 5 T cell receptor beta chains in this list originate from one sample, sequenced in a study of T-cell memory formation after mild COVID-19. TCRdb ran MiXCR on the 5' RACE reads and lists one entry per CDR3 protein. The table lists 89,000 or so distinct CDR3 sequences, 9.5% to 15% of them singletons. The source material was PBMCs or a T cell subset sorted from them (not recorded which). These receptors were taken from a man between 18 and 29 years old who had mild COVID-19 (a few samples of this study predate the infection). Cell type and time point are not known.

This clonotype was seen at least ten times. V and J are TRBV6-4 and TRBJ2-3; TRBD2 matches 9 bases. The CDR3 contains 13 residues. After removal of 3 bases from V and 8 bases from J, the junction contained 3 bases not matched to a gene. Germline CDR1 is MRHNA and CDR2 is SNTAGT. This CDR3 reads CASSDKTSGTQYF. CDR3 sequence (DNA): TGTGCCAGCAGTGATAAGACTAGCGGTACGCAGTATTTT.

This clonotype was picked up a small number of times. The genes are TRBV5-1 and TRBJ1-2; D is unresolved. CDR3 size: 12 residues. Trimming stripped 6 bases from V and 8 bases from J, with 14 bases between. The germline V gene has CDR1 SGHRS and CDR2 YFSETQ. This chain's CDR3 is CASTGGSPGYTF. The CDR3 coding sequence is TGCGCCAGCACTGGCGGATCTCCAGGCTACACCTTC.

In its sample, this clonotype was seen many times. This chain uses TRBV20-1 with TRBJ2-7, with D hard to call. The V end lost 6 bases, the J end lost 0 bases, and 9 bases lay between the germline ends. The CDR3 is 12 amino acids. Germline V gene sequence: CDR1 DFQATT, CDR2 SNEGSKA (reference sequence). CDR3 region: CSASLDSYEQYF. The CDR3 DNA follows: TGCAGTGCCTCTCTGGACTCCTACGAGCAGTACTTC.

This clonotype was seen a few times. The CDR3 loop reads CASSQKGYNEQFF. The CDR3 DNA reads as TGTGCCAGCAGCCAAAAGGGTTACAATGAGCAGTTCTTC. The J gene is TRBJ2-1, the V gene TRBV14; D ambiguous. The CDR3 consists of 13 residues. V dropped 2 bases and J dropped 4 bases, with 6 bases sitting between them. The V gene's germline CDR1 is SGHDN and CDR2 FVKESK.

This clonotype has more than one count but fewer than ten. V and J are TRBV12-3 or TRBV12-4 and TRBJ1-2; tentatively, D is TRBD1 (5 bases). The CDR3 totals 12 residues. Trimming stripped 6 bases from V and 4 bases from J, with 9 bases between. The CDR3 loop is CASRGEVYGYTF. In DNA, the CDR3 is TGTGCCAGCAGGGGGGAAGTCTATGGCTACACCTTC.